The 6 T cell receptor beta chains reported below all come from one sample, sequenced in a study of blood T cell repertoires in COVID-19. TCRdb's copy holds only in-frame clones and misses some; the assay was immunoSEQ multiplex PCR. The data hold a few hundred thousand clones, with about 91% observed a single time. The sequencing sample was made of peripheral blood. Receptors originate from a woman in her twenties or thirties who had recovered from COVID-19.

This chain uses TRBV5-4 with TRBJ2-4; TRBD1 matches at 7 bases. This CDR3 is 17 amino acids long. CDR1 is SGHNT and CDR2 is YYREEE in the germline V gene (reference sequence). V dropped 3 bases and J dropped 3; count of bases not matched to a gene: 12. CDR3 nucleotides: TGTGCCAGCAGCTCATCAGAGGGGGCTCGGGACAAAAACATTCAGTACTTC. Its protein is CASSSSEGARDKNIQYF.

The chain links TRBV5-6 to TRBJ1-2, with 7 bases identical to TRBD1. In germline, CDR1 is SGHDT, CDR2 YYEEEE. After removal of 3 bases from V and 11 bases from J, the junction contained 4 bases not matched to a gene. CDR3 length: 11 residues. The DNA for the CDR3 is TGTGCCAGCAGCTGGGACAGTGTTTACACCTTC. Translated, it gives CASSWDSVYTF.

This clone has only one observation. V gene TRBV9 combines with J gene TRBJ1-1, with unresolved D. Germline V CDR1 and CDR2: SGDLS, YYNGEE. The ends were cut back, 4 bases at V and 3 bases at J, with 16 bases in the middle. CDR3 length: 15 amino acids. This chain's CDR3 is CASSPREALYTEAFF. CDR3 DNA sequence: TGTGCCAGCAGCCCTCGTGAGGCTCTGTACACTGAAGCTTTCTTT.

This clone has only one observation. The chain couples TRBV28 to TRBJ1-2; maybe TRBD1 (5 bases). The CDR3 is 13 residues long. Trimming pared 4 bases from V and 9 bases from J, leaving 15 bases between. Per the germline V gene, CDR1 is MDHEN and CDR2 is SYDVKM. CDR3 nucleotides: TGTGCCAGCAGTTCCCAGGGATTAGATAGCTACACCTTC. Residues: CASSSQGLDSYTF.

The chain has TRBV4-2 and TRBJ2-2, with 8 bases aligning to TRBD2. CDR1 and CDR2 (germline): LGHNA, YNFKEQ. V gave up 2 bases and J gave up 5 bases; unmatched junction bases: 7. The CDR3 loop spans 16 amino acids. DNA of the CDR3: TGTGCCAGCAGCCAACGGGGGGGCCTCGTGACCGGGGAGCTGTTTTTT. This encodes CASSQRGGLVTGELFF.

This clone was recorded once. This chain uses TRBV27 with TRBJ1-1, with 9 bases matching TRBD1. CDR1 MNHEY and CDR2 SMNVEV come from the germline V gene (reference sequence). This CDR3 is built from 15 residues. The trim removed 6 bases at V and 5 bases at J, leaving 10 bases unmatched. CDR3 loop: CASSRGDRAGTEAFF. The CDR3 nucleotides are TGTGCCAGCAGCCGGGGGGACAGGGCAGGAACTGAAGCTTTCTTT.